Listed here are 22 T cell receptor beta chains from one sample, sequenced in a study of T cell changes during pregnancy in multiple sclerosis. Clones were read by immunoSEQ multiplex PCR, and TCRdb kept only the in-frame ones, dropping some. Of some 56,000 clones listed, about 94% are singletons. The sample in question was peripheral blood, obtained in the third trimester of pregnancy. These receptors were obtained from a female donor in good health, enrolled as a control in a pregnancy study.

This chain joins TRBV19 and TRBJ2-2, with 16 bases aligning to TRBD2. Trimming at V came to 7 bases and at J to 1 base, leaving 6 bases not matched to a gene. Germline V gives CDR1 LNHDA, CDR2 SQIVND (reference sequence). CDR3 length equals 18 residues. The DNA for the CDR3 is TGTGCCAGTACCCAGGGACTAGCGGGGGGGCGGAACACCGGGGAGCTGTTTTTT. Its translation is CASTQGLAGGRNTGELFF.

The V and J genes are TRBV27 and TRBJ1-6; perhaps TRBD1 as D (5 bases). The V end was cut by 4 bases, the J end by 7 bases, with 14 bases between. CDR3 length: 15 amino acids. Germline V gene data show CDR1 as MNHEY and CDR2 as SMNVEV (reference sequence). Written as DNA, the CDR3 is TGTGCCAGCAGTTCGCCGCATTACAGGAATTCACCCCTCCACTTT. Translating gives CASSSPHYRNSPLHF.

The chain has TRBV28 and TRBJ2-7, with a weak D call TRBD2 (5 bases). The V end was cut by 8 bases, the J end by 4 bases, with 18 bases between. The CDR3 contains 14 residues. Germline CDR1 reads MDHEN; CDR2 reads SYDVKM. CDR3 sequence: CASSEGFQQYEQYF. The CDR3 region has the DNA TGTGCCAGCTCAGAGGGTTTTCAACAATACGAGCAGTACTTC.

The J gene is TRBJ1-2, the V gene TRBV12-5; the match to TRBD1 covers 7 bases. The CDR3 length is 15 residues. V was pared by 1 base and J by 3 bases, with 5 bases of the junction left unmatched. Germline loops: CDR1 LGHNT, CDR2 FRNRAP. CDR3 sequence reads: CASGLDRGGDYGYTF. The DNA for the CDR3 is TGTGCTAGTGGTTTGGACAGGGGTGGCGACTATGGCTACACCTTC.

This clone was detected only a few times. The rearrangement links TRBV6-1 to TRBJ2-1, with 10 bases that match TRBD2. The trim removed 6 bases at V and 10 bases at J, leaving 12 bases unmatched. Germline CDR1 and CDR2: MNHNS and SASEGT. CDR3 length equals 15 residues. CDR3: CASRISGGAVGEQFF. CDR3 nucleotides: TGTGCCAGCAGAATAAGCGGGGGGGCGGTAGGCGAGCAGTTCTTC.

DNA of the CDR3: TGTGCCAGCAGCGTACGCCTAGCGGGAGGGGAGCAGTTCTTC. Translated, it gives CASSVRLAGGEQFF. The V and J genes are TRBV9 and TRBJ2-1, with 12 positions matching TRBD2. CDR1 is SGDLS and CDR2 is YYNGEE in the germline V gene. Losses at the gene ends were 1 base for V and 10 bases for J; bases not matched to a gene: 3. The CDR3 sequence is 14 residues long. Full variable domain (rest looked up from reference TRBV9 and TRBJ2-1): DSGVTQTPKHLITATGQRVTLRCSPRSGDLSVYWYQQSLDQGLQFLIQYYNGEERAKGNILERFSAQQFPDLHSELNLSSLELGDSALYFCASSVRLAGGEQFFGPGTRLTVL.

This chain connects TRBV14 to TRBJ2-5, with 9 bases aligning to TRBD1. The CDR3 covers 17 residues. J lost 3 bases, V lost 1 base, and 9 bases had no gene match. Germline V gene sequence: CDR1 SGHDN, CDR2 FVKESK. CDR3 loop: CASSQGLGTGPEETQYF. Here the CDR3 DNA reads TGTGCCAGCAGCCAAGGGCTAGGGACAGGGCCCGAAGAGACCCAGTACTTC.

The V gene is TRBV9, the J gene TRBJ1-5; D may be TRBD1 (5 bases). The CDR3 sequence is 15 residues long. Germline V gene sequence: CDR1 SGDLS, CDR2 YYNGEE. Between the trimmed V and J ends, which lost 3 bases and 1 base, there was a span of 11 bases. The CDR3 here is CASSAGGGSNQPQHF. The CDR3 region has the DNA TGTGCCAGCAGCGCGGGGGGGGGAAGCAATCAGCCCCAGCATTTT.

The rearrangement joins TRBV28 to TRBJ1-5; D is perhaps TRBD1 (6 bases). From germline, CDR1 is MDHEN and CDR2 SYDVKM. V lost 6 bases and J 4 bases, leaving 10 bases between the germline ends. The CDR3 covers 13 residues. In DNA, the CDR3 is TGTGCCAGCAGGTATACAGGGAATCAGCCCCAGCATTTT. Protein: CASRYTGNQPQHF.

The CDR3 here is CAALDSFGKTQYF. CDR3 sequence (DNA): TGTGCCGCCCTGGACAGCTTCGGAAAGACCCAGTACTTC. The chain has TRBV6-5 and TRBJ2-5; possible D gene TRBD1, 6 bases. Germline V CDR1 and CDR2: MNHEY, SVGAGI. This CDR3 spans 13 amino acids. Trimming shortened V by 11 bases and J by 6 bases, and 19 bases separated the two germline ends.

This chain uses TRBV10-3 with TRBJ1-1, with 8 nucleotides matching TRBD1. Germline-derived CDR1 and CDR2 are ENHRY and SYGVKD. The CDR3 spans 16 residues. The trim removed 4 bases at V and 2 bases at J, leaving 9 bases unmatched. CDR3 protein: CAISVLKGQANTEAFF. As DNA, the CDR3 is TGTGCCATCAGTGTTCTTAAGGGACAGGCTAACACTGAAGCTTTCTTT.

V gene TRBV4-1 combines with J gene TRBJ2-7, with D possibly TRBD2 on 7 matching bases. The CDR3 sequence is 15 residues long. Trimming pared 5 bases from V and 4 bases from J, leaving 18 bases between. From germline, CDR1 is MGHRA and CDR2 YSYEKL. In DNA, the CDR3 is TGCGCCAGCAGCGCCCCTGGGGGGGCGGTTTACGAGCAGTACTTC. Encoded protein: CASSAPGGAVYEQYF.

The CDR3 DNA is TGTGCCAGCAGCGTAGGAGGCGACGGTTCCTACGAGCAGTACTTC. Translating it yields CASSVGGDGSYEQYF. This chain joins TRBV9 and TRBJ2-7, with unresolved D. CDR3 length: 15 residues. With 0 bases removed from V and 1 base from J, the gap between germline ends came to 11 bases. Germline V lookup: CDR1 SGDLS, CDR2 YYNGEE. Full variable domain (remainder filled in from reference TRBV9 and TRBJ2-7): DSGVTQTPKHLITATGQRVTLRCSPRSGDLSVYWYQQSLDQGLQFLIQYYNGEERAKGNILERFSAQQFPDLHSELNLSSLELGDSALYFCASSVGGDGSYEQYFGPGTRLTVT.

This chain links TRBV6-1 with TRBJ2-3; 10 positions agree with TRBD1. The V segment lost 6 bases and the J segment 2 bases; nucleotides outside the gene matches: 5. CDR3 length equals 15 residues. The germline V gene has CDR1 MNHNS and CDR2 SASEGT. The DNA of the CDR3 is TGTGCCAGCAGGAGGGGACAGGGGTTCACAGATACGCAGTATTTT. It yields the protein CASRRGQGFTDTQYF.

The table lists this clone with a count of one. The gene calls are TRBV11-2 and TRBJ2-7; 7 nucleotides agree with TRBD2. The germline V gene has CDR1 SGHAT and CDR2 FQNNGV. Unmatched junction bases numbered 10, after V lost 3 bases and J lost 2 bases. This CDR3 spans 16 amino acids. CDR3 nucleotides: TGTGCCAGCAGCTTTATCGCGGGGGTAAATGCCTACGAGCAGTACTTC. This sequence encodes CASSFIAGVNAYEQYF.

This clone was found a few times. DNA of the CDR3: TGCGCCAGCAGCCAGTCCATGACAGGGGAAACTTACGAGCAGTACTTC. Amino acid sequence: CASSQSMTGETYEQYF. This sequence joins TRBV4-3 and TRBJ2-7; TRBD1 agrees at 8 bases. J lost 4 bases, V lost 3 bases, and 11 bases had no gene match. The CDR3 is made up of 16 amino acids. CDR1 and CDR2 (germline): LGHNA, YSLEER.

The rearrangement uses TRBV5-4 and TRBJ1-2, with D hard to call. The V gene lost 0 bases and the J gene lost 5 bases, with 11 bases spanning the gap. This CDR3 has 14 amino acids. The germline V gene has CDR1 SGHNT and CDR2 YYREEE (reference sequence). The CDR3 sequence: CASSLEPVRYGYTF. The CDR3 coding sequence is TGTGCCAGCAGCTTGGAACCTGTCAGATATGGCTACACCTTC.

The chain couples TRBV9 to TRBJ2-7, with 9 positions matching TRBD1. Germline CDR1 SGDLS, CDR2 YYNGEE. This CDR3 has 18 amino acids. Trimming at V came to 4 bases and at J to 5 bases, leaving 19 bases not matched to a gene. The CDR3 DNA sequence: TGTGCCAGCAGCCCCCCCTATTCCGGGACAGGGAGTGTCAACGAGCAGTACTTC. It translates to CASSPPYSGTGSVNEQYF.

The chain links TRBV7-2 to TRBJ2-1, with 11 bases matching TRBD2. The CDR3 runs to 16 residues. Germline V lookup: CDR1 SGHTA, CDR2 FQGNSA. With 3 bases clipped from V and 4 bases from J, the junction kept 5 bases outside the gene matches. The CDR3 is CASSLGTSGTYNEQFF. CDR3 bases: TGTGCCAGCAGCTTGGGGACTAGCGGTACTTACAATGAGCAGTTCTTC.

This rearrangement joins TRBV9 to TRBJ2-1, with TRBD2 matching 11 bases. Germline CDR1 and CDR2: SGDLS and YYNGEE. The CDR3 runs 17 residues. V shed 3 bases, J shed 6 bases, and the junction held 11 bases outside the gene matches. CDR3: CASSALGGLAGGNEQFF. In DNA, the CDR3 is TGTGCCAGCAGCGCCCTGGGGGGGCTAGCGGGAGGCAATGAGCAGTTCTTC.

The sample holds one count of this clone. The chain has TRBV6-1 and TRBJ2-2; D not certain. The V end lost 5 bases, the J end lost 1 base, and 11 bases lay between the germline ends. The germline V gene encodes CDR1 MNHNS and CDR2 SASEGT. This CDR3 is built from 15 residues. CDR3 coding DNA: TGTGCCAGCAGTATCAGTCCAGGGAACACCGGGGAGCTGTTTTTT. This translates into CASSISPGNTGELFF.

The CDR3 sequence: CASSRTSGRSFRADTQYF. CDR3 DNA sequence: TGTGCCAGCAGTAGAACTAGCGGGAGGTCCTTCAGGGCAGATACGCAGTATTTT. The chain links TRBV28 to TRBJ2-3, with 12 bases matching TRBD2. V trimming: 5 bases; J trimming: 4 bases; junction bases outside the gene matches: 13. CDR1 MDHEN and CDR2 SYDVKM come from the germline V gene. The CDR3 has 18 amino acids. Based on the CDR3 plus reference TRBV28 and TRBJ2-3, the full variable domain is DVKVTQSSRYLVKRTGEKVFLECVQDMDHENMFWYRQDPGLGLRLIYFSYDVKMKEKGDIPEGYSVSREKKERFSLILESASTNQTSMYLCASSRTSGRSFRADTQYFGPGTRLTVL.